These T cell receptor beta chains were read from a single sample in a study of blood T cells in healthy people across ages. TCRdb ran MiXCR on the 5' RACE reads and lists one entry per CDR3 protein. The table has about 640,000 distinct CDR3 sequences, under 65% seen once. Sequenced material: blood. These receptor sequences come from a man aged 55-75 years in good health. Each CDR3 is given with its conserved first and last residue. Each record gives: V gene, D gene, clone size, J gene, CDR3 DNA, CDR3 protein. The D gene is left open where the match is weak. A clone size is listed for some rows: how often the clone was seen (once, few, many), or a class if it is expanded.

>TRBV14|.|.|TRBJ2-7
TGTGCCAGCAGCCAAGGTCTGTTGGCCTACGAGCAGTACTTC
CASSQGLLAYEQYF
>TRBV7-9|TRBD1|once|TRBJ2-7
TGTGCCAGCAGCCCTACGCCGGGACAGGGCGGAAGGAACGAGCAGTACTTC
CASSPTPGQGGRNEQYF
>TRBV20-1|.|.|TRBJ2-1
TGCAGTGCTAGAGACCCCAGACTAGGGTCTAACAATGAGCAGTTCTTC
CSARDPRLGSNNEQFF
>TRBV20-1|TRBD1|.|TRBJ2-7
TGCAGTGCTGATTTCCCCCGGGGACAGAGCTCCTACAATGAGCAGTACTTC
CSADFPRGQSSYNEQYF
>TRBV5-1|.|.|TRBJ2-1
TGCGCCAGCAGCTTTGAAGGACAGTGCTCCAATGAGCAGTTCTTC
CASSFEGQCSNEQFF
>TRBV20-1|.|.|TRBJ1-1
TGCAGTGCTAGAATGGGCGAAGGCAAAGCTTTCTTT
CSARMGEGKAFF
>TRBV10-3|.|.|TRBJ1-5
TGTGCCATTTCCGGGGGGGACAGCAATCAGCCCCAGCATTTT
CAISGGDSNQPQHF
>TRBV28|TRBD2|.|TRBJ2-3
TGTGCCAGCAGTTTAAACAGCGGGGGGCCGGGAGATACGCAGTATTTT
CASSLNSGGPGDTQYF
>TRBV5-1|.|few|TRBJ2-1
TGCGCCAGCAGCACCGAGGGGGGCCGGTCTGTTAATGAGCAGTTCTTC
CASSTEGGRSVNEQFF
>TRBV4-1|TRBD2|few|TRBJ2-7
TGCGCCAGCAGCCAAACCGGGACTAGCGGGGGCTACGAGCAGTACTTC
CASSQTGTSGGYEQYF
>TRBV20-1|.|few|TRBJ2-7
TGCAGTGCTAGATCCGGCCCCCTTGATTACGAGCAGTACTTC
CSARSGPLDYEQYF
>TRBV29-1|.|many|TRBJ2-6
TGCAGCGTTGAGGGGGGTGGGGCCAACGTCCTGACTTTC
CSVEGGGANVLTF
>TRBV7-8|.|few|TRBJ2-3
TGTGCCAGCAGCTTAGTTGGCGGATACAACACAGATACGCAGTATTTT
CASSLVGGYNTDTQYF
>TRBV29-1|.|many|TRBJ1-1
TGCAGCGTTGTTCGGGAGATGAACACTGAAGCTTTCTTT
CSVVREMNTEAFF
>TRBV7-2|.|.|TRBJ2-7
TGTGCCAGCAGCTTAGTGGGGGCGCGAGAGCAGTACTTC
CASSLVGAREQYF
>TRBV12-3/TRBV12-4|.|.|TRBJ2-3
TGTGCCAGCAGGGATTCAGGGGCAGATACGCAGTATTTT
CASRDSGADTQYF
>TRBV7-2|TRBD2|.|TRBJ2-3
TGTGCCAGCAGCCCCGGGAGGGGACGCACAGATACGCAGTATTTT
CASSPGRGRTDTQYF
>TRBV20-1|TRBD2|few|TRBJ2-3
TGCAGTGCTAGAGAGGGGGTAGCGGGGGACATAAAGGGAGATACGCAGTATTTT
CSAREGVAGDIKGDTQYF
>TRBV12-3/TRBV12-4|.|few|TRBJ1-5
TGTGCCAGCAGTTTAGCCGCTAGCAATCAGCCCCAGCATTTT
CASSLAASNQPQHF
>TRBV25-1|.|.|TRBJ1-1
TGTGCCAGCAGTGAATCTGGGACGTTCCGGTCTGAAGCTTTCTTT
CASSESGTFRSEAFF
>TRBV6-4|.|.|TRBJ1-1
TGTGCCAGCAGTGAAAACGTTGGCACTGAAGCTTTCTTT
CASSENVGTEAFF
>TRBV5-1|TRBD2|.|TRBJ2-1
TGCGCCAGCAGCTTGGCCGGGGGGACTAACCCATACAATGAGCAGTTCTTC
CASSLAGGTNPYNEQFF
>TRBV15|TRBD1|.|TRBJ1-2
TGTGCCACCAGCACCGACAGGGAGGGCTATGGCTACACCTTC
CATSTDREGYGYTF
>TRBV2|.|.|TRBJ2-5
TGTGCCAGCAGTGAAGAGGTCGGGACCCAGTACTTC
CASSEEVGTQYF
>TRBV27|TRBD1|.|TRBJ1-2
TGTGCCACCATGAGACAGGGATGGGGTTGGGGCTACACCTTC
CATMRQGWGWGYTF
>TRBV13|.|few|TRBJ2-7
TGTGCCAGCAGCTTCGGGGAATACGAGCAGTACTTC
CASSFGEYEQYF
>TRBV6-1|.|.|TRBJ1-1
TGTGCCAGCAGTGTAGTCGGAATGAACACTGAAGCTTTCTTT
CASSVVGMNTEAFF
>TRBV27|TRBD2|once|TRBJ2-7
TGTGCCAGCAGTTTACTAGCGGCTTCCTACGAGCAGTACTTC
CASSLLAASYEQYF
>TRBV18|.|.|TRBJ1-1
TGTGCCAGCTCACCACAAGACCCGAACACTGAAGCTTTCTTT
CASSPQDPNTEAFF
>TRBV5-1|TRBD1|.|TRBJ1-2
TGCGCCAGCAGCTCGGAGGGACAGGTTGGCTACACCTTC
CASSSEGQVGYTF
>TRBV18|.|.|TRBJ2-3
TGTGCCAGCTCACCAAAGCCGGGGTCTAGCACAGATACGCAGTATTTT
CASSPKPGSSTDTQYF
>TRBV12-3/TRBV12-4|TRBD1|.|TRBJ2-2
TGTGCCAGCAGCCTAGTCCCCGGGACAGACAACACCGGGGAGCTGTTTTTT
CASSLVPGTDNTGELFF
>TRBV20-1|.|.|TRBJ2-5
TGCAGTGCTAGAGAGGGGAACAGGGCCCCCGGAGAGACCCAGTACTTC
CSAREGNRAPGETQYF
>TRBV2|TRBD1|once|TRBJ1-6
TGTGCCAGCAGTGTCCGCGGAGGGACAGCCTATAATTCACCCCTCCACTTT
CASSVRGGTAYNSPLHF
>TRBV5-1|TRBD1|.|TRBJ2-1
TGCGCCAGCAGCAATCCAGGGGGCAATGAGCAGTTCTTC
CASSNPGGNEQFF
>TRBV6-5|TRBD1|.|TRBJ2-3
TGTGCCAGCAGCCGACGGGACAGGGGCGATACGCAGTATTTT
CASSRRDRGDTQYF
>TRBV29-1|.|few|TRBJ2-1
TGCAGCGTTGGGGGCTTACTTACACAAACCAATGAGCAGTTCTTC
CSVGGLLTQTNEQFF
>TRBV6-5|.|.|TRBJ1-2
TGTGCCAGCAGTTACTCGATCGCAAACGACTATGGCTACACCTTC
CASSYSIANDYGYTF